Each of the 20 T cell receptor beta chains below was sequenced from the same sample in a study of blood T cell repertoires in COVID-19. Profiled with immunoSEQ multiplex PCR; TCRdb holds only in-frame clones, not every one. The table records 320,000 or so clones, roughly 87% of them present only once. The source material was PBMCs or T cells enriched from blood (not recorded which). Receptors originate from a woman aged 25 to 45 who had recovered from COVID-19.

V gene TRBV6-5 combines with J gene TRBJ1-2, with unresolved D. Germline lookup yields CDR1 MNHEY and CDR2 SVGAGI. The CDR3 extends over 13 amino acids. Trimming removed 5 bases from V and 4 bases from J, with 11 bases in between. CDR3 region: CASSPGRIYGYTF. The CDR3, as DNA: TGTGCCAGCAGTCCCGGGAGGATCTATGGCTACACCTTC.

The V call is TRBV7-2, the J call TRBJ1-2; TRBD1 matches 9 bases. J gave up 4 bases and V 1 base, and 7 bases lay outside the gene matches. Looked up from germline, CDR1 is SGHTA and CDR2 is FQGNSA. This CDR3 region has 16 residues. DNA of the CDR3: TGTGCCAGCAGCTTAGGGGGCCGACAGGGGGGCTATGGCTACACCTTC. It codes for CASSLGGRQGGYGYTF.

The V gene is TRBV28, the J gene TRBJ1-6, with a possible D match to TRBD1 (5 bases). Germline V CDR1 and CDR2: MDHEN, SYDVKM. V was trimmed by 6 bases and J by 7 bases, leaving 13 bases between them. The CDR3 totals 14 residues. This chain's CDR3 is CASRLRTKNSPLHF. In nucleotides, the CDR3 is TGTGCCAGCAGACTGAGGACAAAAAATTCACCCCTCCACTTT.

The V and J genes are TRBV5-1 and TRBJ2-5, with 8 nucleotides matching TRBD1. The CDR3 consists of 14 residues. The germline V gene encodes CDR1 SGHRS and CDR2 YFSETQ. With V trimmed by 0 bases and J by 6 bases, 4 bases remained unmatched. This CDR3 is CASSLAGGVQTQYF. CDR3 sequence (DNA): TGCGCCAGCAGCTTGGCAGGGGGCGTCCAGACCCAGTACTTC.

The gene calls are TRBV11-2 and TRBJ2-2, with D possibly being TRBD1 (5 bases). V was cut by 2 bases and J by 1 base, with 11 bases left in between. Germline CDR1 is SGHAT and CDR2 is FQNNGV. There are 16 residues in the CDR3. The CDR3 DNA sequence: TGTGCCAGCAGCTTATATCTGACAGAGAACACCGGGGAGCTGTTTTTT. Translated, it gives CASSLYLTENTGELFF.

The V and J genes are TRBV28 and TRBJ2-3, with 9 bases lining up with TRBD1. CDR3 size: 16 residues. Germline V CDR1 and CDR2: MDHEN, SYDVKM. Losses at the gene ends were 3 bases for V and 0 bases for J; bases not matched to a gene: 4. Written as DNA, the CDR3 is TGTGCCAGCAGTTTTTCGGGACAGGGTAGCACAGATACGCAGTATTTT. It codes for CASSFSGQGSTDTQYF. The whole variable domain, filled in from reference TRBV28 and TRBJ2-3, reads DVKVTQSSRYLVKRTGEKVFLECVQDMDHENMFWYRQDPGLGLRLIYFSYDVKMKEKGDIPEGYSVSREKKERFSLILESASTNQTSMYLCASSFSGQGSTDTQYFGPGTRLTVL.

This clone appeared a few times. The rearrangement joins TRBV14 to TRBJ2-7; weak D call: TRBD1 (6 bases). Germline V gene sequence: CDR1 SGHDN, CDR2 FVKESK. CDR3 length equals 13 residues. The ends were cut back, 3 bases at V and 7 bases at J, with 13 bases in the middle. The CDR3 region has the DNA TGTGCCAGCAGCCAGATTAGACAGGCAGAGCAGTACTTC. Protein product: CASSQIRQAEQYF.

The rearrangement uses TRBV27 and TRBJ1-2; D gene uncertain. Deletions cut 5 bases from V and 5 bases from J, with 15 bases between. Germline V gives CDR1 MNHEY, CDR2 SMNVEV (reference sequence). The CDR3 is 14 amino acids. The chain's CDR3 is CASSERRIGYGYTF. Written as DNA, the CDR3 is TGTGCCAGCAGTGAACGGCGGATCGGGTATGGCTACACCTTC.

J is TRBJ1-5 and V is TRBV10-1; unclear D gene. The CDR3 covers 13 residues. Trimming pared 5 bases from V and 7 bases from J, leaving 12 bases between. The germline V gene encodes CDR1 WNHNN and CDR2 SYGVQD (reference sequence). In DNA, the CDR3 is TGCGCCAGCAGTCGAGCGGCGGGACAGCCCCAGCATTTT. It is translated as CASSRAAGQPQHF.

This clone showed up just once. The DNA of the CDR3 is TGTGCCAGCAGCTTAGGCCTCAGGGGAGGAAACACCATATATTTT. Translating it yields CASSLGLRGGNTIYF. The chain carries TRBV13 and TRBJ1-3; tentative D call: TRBD1 (6 bases). V lost 0 bases and J lost 4, with 10 bases in between. The CDR3 is 15 residues long. The V gene's germline CDR1 is PRHDT and CDR2 FYEKMQ (reference sequence).

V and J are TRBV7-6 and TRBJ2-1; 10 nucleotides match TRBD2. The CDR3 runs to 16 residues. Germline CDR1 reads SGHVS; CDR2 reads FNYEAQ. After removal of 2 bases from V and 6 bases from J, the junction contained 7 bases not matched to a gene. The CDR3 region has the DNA TGTGCCAGCAGCTTACTAGCGGGGGTCTTTAGCAATGAGCAGTTCTTC. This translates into CASSLLAGVFSNEQFF.

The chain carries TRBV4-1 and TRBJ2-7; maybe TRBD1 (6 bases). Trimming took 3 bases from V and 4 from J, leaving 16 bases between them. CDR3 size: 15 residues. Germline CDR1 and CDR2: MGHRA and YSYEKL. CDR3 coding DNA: TGCGCCAGCAGCCATTTCCAGGGGACACGTTACGAGCAGTACTTC. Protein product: CASSHFQGTRYEQYF.

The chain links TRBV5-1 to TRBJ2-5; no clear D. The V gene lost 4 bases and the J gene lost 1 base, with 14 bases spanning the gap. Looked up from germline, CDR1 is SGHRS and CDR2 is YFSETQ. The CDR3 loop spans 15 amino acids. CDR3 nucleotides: TGCGCCAGCAGCATGGGAACAAGACTCCAAGAGACCCAGTACTTC. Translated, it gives CASSMGTRLQETQYF.

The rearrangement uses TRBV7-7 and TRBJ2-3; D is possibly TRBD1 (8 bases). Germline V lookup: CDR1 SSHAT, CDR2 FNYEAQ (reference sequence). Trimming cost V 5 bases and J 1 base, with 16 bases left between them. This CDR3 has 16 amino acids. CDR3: CASSTGQGGGTDTQYF. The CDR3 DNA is TGTGCCAGCAGCACTGGACAGGGAGGGGGCACAGATACGCAGTATTTT.

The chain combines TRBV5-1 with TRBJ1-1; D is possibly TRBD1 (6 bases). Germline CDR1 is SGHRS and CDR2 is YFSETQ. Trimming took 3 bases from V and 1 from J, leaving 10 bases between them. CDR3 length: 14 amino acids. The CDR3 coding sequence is TGCGCCAGCAGCTCTACAGGGACGAACACTGAAGCTTTCTTT. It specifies CASSSTGTNTEAFF.

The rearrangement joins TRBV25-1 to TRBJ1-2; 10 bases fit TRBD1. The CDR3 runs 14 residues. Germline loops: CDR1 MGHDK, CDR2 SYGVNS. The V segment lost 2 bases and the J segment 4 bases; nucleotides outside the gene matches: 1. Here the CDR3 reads CASSEGQGVYGYTF. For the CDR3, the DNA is TGTGCCAGCAGTGAAGGACAGGGGGTCTATGGCTACACCTTC.

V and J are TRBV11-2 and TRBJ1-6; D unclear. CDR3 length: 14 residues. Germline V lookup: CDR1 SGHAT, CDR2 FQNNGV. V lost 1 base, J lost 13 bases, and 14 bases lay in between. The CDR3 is CASSLAGGSWPLHF. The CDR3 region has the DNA TGTGCCAGCAGCTTAGCGGGCGGGTCGTGGCCCCTCCACTTT.

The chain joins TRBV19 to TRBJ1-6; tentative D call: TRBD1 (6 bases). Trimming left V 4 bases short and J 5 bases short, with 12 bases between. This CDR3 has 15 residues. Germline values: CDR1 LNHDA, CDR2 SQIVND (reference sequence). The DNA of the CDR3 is TGTGCCAGTAGTACCCGGGGGGCCGATAATTCACCCCTCCACTTT. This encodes CASSTRGADNSPLHF.

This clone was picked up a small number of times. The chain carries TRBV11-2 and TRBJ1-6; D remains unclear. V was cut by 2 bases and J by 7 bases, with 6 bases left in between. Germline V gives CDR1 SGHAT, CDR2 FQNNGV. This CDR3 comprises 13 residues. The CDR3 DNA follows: TGTGCCAGCAGCTTACTGACAAATTCACCCCTCCACTTT. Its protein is CASSLLTNSPLHF.

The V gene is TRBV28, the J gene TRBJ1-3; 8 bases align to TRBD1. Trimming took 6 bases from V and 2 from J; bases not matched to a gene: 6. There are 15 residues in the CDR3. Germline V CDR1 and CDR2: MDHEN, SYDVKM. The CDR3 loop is CASRSAGGPGNTIYF. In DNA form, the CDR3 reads TGTGCCAGCAGGTCCGCAGGGGGCCCTGGAAACACCATATATTTT.